Below are 14 T cell receptor beta chains sequenced from a single sample in a study of T cell responses to AZD1222 COVID-19 vaccine. Profiling relied on immunoSEQ multiplex PCR, and the TCRdb table lists in-frame clones only, not all of them. Among around 130,000 clones listed, about nine tenths were seen once. The sequenced sample was peripheral blood, obtained on day 0 of AZD1222 vaccination. The receptors were sampled from an adult in good health.

This chain joins TRBV5-5 and TRBJ1-2; a possible D gene is TRBD1 (5 bases). V was clipped by 4 bases and J by 4 bases, with 14 bases between them. The CDR3 spans 14 residues. Germline V gives CDR1 SGHKS, CDR2 YYEKEE (reference sequence). As DNA, the CDR3 is TGTGCCAGCAGCAGGTCGGGGCAGTCCTATGGCTACACCTTC. Translation: CASSRSGQSYGYTF.

The chain carries TRBV13 and TRBJ2-7; 7 bases map to TRBD2. Germline CDR1 is PRHDT and CDR2 is FYEKMQ (reference sequence). CDR3 length: 15 residues. V was pared by 5 bases and J by 3 bases, with 10 bases of the junction left unmatched. The CDR3 bases are TGTGCCAGCAGCCTTCAAAGCGGGGCTTACTACGAGCAGTACTTC. It specifies CASSLQSGAYYEQYF. Supplemented by reference TRBV13 and TRBJ2-7, the full variable domain reads AAGVIQSPRHLIKEKRETATLKCYPIPRHDTVYWYQQGPGQDPQFLISFYEKMQSDKGSIPDRFSAQQFSDYHSELNMSSLELGDSALYFCASSLQSGAYYEQYFGPGTRLTVT.

The chain employs TRBV15 and TRBJ1-6; possible D gene TRBD1, 5 bases. Germline loops: CDR1 LNHNV, CDR2 YYDKDF (reference sequence). V shed 5 bases and J shed 8 bases, with 10 bases lying between them. CDR3 length: 13 residues. The DNA of the CDR3 is TGTGCCACCAGCGGCGGGGGTTATTCACCCCTCCACTTT. It encodes CATSGGGYSPLHF.

This chain links TRBV19 with TRBJ1-1; D unclear. There are 13 residues in the CDR3. The V end lost 3 bases, the J end lost 6 bases, and 11 bases lay between the germline ends. Germline V gene sequence: CDR1 LNHDA, CDR2 SQIVND (reference sequence). The CDR3 here is CASSMGRLPEAFF. DNA of the CDR3: TGTGCCAGTAGTATGGGCCGACTCCCTGAAGCTTTCTTT.

This rearrangement joins TRBV7-9 to TRBJ2-7; TRBD2 matches 14 bases. Germline V gene sequence: CDR1 SEHNR, CDR2 FQNEAQ (reference sequence). The CDR3 is 16 residues long. The V and J ends lost 5 bases and 5 bases, in that order; junction bases with no gene match: 8. Here the CDR3 reads CASSRWTSGRNHEQYF. In DNA, the CDR3 is TGTGCCAGCAGCCGGTGGACTAGCGGGAGGAACCACGAGCAGTACTTC.

The gene calls are TRBV7-8 and TRBJ2-6; D is perhaps TRBD1 (5 bases). This CDR3 is built from 16 residues. Trimming removed 5 bases from V and 2 bases from J, with 13 bases in between. CDR1 and CDR2 from the germline V gene are SGHVS and FQNEAQ. DNA for the CDR3: TGTGCCAGCAGCGTTTCAGGGTTGACTGGGGCCAACGTCCTGACTTTC. Protein sequence: CASSVSGLTGANVLTF.

This clone was seen once. The chain joins TRBV5-4 to TRBJ1-1; no clear D. There are 13 residues in the CDR3. Looked up from germline, CDR1 is SGHNT and CDR2 is YYREEE (reference sequence). Deletions cut 2 bases from V and 1 base from J, with 6 bases between. The CDR3 bases are TGTGCCAGCAGCTTCGAGCCGAACACTGAAGCTTTCTTT. It is translated as CASSFEPNTEAFF.

The rearrangement links TRBV20-1 to TRBJ1-5; D is uncertain. The germline gives CDR1 DFQATT, CDR2 SNEGSKA (reference sequence). V lost 3 bases, J lost 4 bases, and 19 bases lay in between. This CDR3 is built from 16 residues. CDR3: CSASNPLNSPNQPQHF. The CDR3 DNA follows: TGCAGTGCTAGTAACCCCCTGAATTCACCGAATCAGCCCCAGCATTTT.

In this sample, this clone turned up a few times. V is TRBV6-5 and J is TRBJ1-1; D not resolved. V was trimmed by 0 bases and J by 5 bases, leaving 7 bases between them. Germline CDR1 and CDR2: MNHEY and SVGAGI. This CDR3 contains 13 residues. CDR3 coding DNA: TGTGCCAGCAGTTACTCCGGGAGGACTGAAGCTTTCTTT. This sequence encodes CASSYSGRTEAFF.

There are a few counts of this clone. This chain links TRBV28 with TRBJ2-4; no clear D gene. The CDR3 is made up of 13 amino acids. The germline V gene encodes CDR1 MDHEN and CDR2 SYDVKM. V lost 5 bases and J 7 bases, leaving 12 bases between the germline ends. The chain's CDR3 is CASSLGAVNIQYF. As DNA, the CDR3 is TGTGCCAGCAGTCTGGGCGCGGTGAACATTCAGTACTTC.

V is TRBV5-4 and J is TRBJ2-5; 9 bases agree with TRBD1. Trimming at V came to 4 bases and at J to 5 bases, leaving 6 bases not matched to a gene. Germline V lookup: CDR1 SGHNT, CDR2 YYREEE (reference sequence). This CDR3 region has 14 residues. The CDR3 DNA reads TGTGCCAGCAGCCCGGACAGGGGTCGCGAGACCCAGTACTTC. Its translation is CASSPDRGRETQYF. Supplemented by reference TRBV5-4 and TRBJ2-5, the full variable domain reads ETGVTQSPTHLIKTRGQQVTLRCSSQSGHNTVSWYQQALGQGPQFIFQYYREEENGRGNFPPRFSGLQFPNYSSELNVNALELDDSALYLCASSPDRGRETQYFGPGTRLLVL.

This rearrangement joins TRBV14 to TRBJ2-7; D may be TRBD1 or TRBD2 (5 bases each). V gave up 1 base and J gave up 0 bases, with 16 bases separating them. Looked up from germline, CDR1 is SGHDN and CDR2 is FVKESK. The CDR3 is made up of 17 amino acids. In DNA form, the CDR3 reads TGTGCCAGCAGCCAAGGTTGGGGCAGGAGGCTCTCCTACGAGCAGTACTTC. This translates into CASSQGWGRRLSYEQYF. Together with reference TRBV14 and TRBJ2-7, the CDR3 gives the full variable domain: EAGVTQFPSHSVIEKGQTVTLRCDPISGHDNLYWYRRVMGKEIKFLLHFVKESKQDESGMPNNRFLAERTGGTYSTLKVQPAELEDSGVYFCASSQGWGRRLSYEQYFGPGTRLTVT.

V is TRBV12-5 and J is TRBJ1-1, with D maybe TRBD1 (6 bases). From germline, CDR1 is LGHNT and CDR2 FRNRAP. CDR3 length: 13 residues. V was cut by 6 bases and J by 3 bases, with 11 bases left in between. The CDR3 nucleotides are TGTGCTAGTGGGAACACAGGGTACACTGAAGCTTTCTTT. Residues: CASGNTGYTEAFF.

V is TRBV4-1 and J is TRBJ1-1, with D unresolved. The V end was cut by 0 bases, the J end by 1 base, with 9 bases between. The CDR3 has 15 amino acids. CDR1 is MGHRA and CDR2 is YSYEKL in the germline V gene. The CDR3 bases are TGCGCCAGCAGCCAAGATGCGGCGGGGAACACTGAAGCTTTCTTT. Its translation: CASSQDAAGNTEAFF.